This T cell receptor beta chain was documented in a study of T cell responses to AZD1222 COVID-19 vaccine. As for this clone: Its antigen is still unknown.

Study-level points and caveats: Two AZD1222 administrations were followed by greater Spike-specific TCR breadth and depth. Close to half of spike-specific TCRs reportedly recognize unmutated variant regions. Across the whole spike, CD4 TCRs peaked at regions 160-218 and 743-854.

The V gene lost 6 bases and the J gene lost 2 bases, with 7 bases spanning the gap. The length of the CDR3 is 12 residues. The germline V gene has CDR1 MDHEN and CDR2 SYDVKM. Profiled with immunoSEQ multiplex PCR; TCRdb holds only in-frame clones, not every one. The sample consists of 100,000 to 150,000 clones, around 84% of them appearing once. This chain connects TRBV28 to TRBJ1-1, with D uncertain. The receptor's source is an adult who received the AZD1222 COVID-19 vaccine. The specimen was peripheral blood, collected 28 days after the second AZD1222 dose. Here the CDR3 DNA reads TGTGCCAGCAGGGAGAGAAACACTGAAGCTTTCTTT. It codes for CASRERNTEAFF.